This T cell receptor beta chain emerged from a study of cytomegalovirus exposure and HLA in healthy donors. Regarding the study as a whole: Researchers reported from a later analysis that most CMV-associated TCR beta chains appeared HLA-restricted. Later on, a genetic analysis was performed. It linked a missense variant in DCLRE1C with V- and J-gene trimming of TCR beta. There were around 160 TCR beta chains listed as cytomegalovirus-associated.

As for the donors, each was a healthy bone marrow donor. This CDR3 region has 15 residues. CDR1 is SEHNR, CDR2 FQNEAQ, per germline (reference sequence). Losses at the gene ends were 4 bases for V and 2 bases for J; bases not matched to a gene: 5. This clone appeared a few times. The antigen remains unidentified. The PCR used 60 Vbeta and 13 Jbeta primers. The method was immunoSEQ multiplex PCR; TCRdb's version includes in-frame clones alone and lacks a portion of them. The sample includes 120,000 or so clones, 81% of them seen just once. Sequencing was done on a sample of PBMCs. This chain uses TRBV7-9 with TRBJ1-5, with 7 bases identical to TRBD1. The receptor comes from a man between 18 and 35 years old in good health and CMV-seropositive. Here the CDR3 DNA reads TGTGCCAGCAGCTCCACAGGGGATGGCAATCAGCCCCAGCATTTT. Protein: CASSSTGDGNQPQHF.